The TCR beta chain described here comes from a study of cytomegalovirus exposure and HLA in healthy donors. Germline V CDR1 and CDR2: SGHAT, FQDESV (reference sequence). V was clipped by 5 bases and J by 6 bases, with 10 bases between them. The CDR3 runs 13 residues. Whole-study findings and limits: Being productive about 87% or about 30% of the time was typical of most TCR beta V segments in an earlier analysis. In a later analysis, across HLA loci, associated TCR counts were highest for DRB1, lowest for HLA-C.

For this clone: The antigen is unknown.

PCR was performed using 60 Vbeta and 13 Jbeta primers. Clones were sequenced by immunoSEQ multiplex PCR, and TCRdb holds only the in-frame ones, with some missing. Of 150,000 to 200,000 clones listed, roughly 70% are singletons. J is TRBJ2-2 and V is TRBV11-1; a weak D match, TRBD2 (6 bases). Sequencing input: PBMCs. The receptor comes from a man in his forties or fifties in good health and CMV-seropositive. The CDR3 is CASSILAPGELFF. CDR3 DNA: TGTGCCAGCAGCATCCTAGCGCCCGGGGAGCTGTTTTTT.